This TCR beta chain was recovered during a study of monozygotic twins with inflammatory bowel disease. Points from the study as a whole: No single strong signal or clonotype associated with IBD was supported.

Germline V gene lookup returns CDR1 SGHRS and CDR2 YFSETQ. This CDR3 contains 15 residues. Comments on this clonotype: Its target is not known.

Eight reactions per sample, run separately, yielded cDNA. The study subjected TCRalpha and TCRbeta cDNA to two nested PCRs of approximately 16 and 9 cycles. For each CDR3 protein, TCRdb gives one entry from its re-call of the 5' RACE reads, without DNA. The sample table includes a few hundred thousand distinct CDR3 sequences. Total RNA isolation used whole blood (no T cell sorting was performed). The rearrangement joins TRBV5-1 to TRBJ2-1; the D call from TCRdb, TRBD1, cannot be confirmed without DNA. Material for sequencing was blood. The clonotype originates from a human donor with ulcerative colitis or Crohn's disease, or a healthy co-twin of an affected twin (not recorded which). CDR3: CASSLGQGAYNEQFF.